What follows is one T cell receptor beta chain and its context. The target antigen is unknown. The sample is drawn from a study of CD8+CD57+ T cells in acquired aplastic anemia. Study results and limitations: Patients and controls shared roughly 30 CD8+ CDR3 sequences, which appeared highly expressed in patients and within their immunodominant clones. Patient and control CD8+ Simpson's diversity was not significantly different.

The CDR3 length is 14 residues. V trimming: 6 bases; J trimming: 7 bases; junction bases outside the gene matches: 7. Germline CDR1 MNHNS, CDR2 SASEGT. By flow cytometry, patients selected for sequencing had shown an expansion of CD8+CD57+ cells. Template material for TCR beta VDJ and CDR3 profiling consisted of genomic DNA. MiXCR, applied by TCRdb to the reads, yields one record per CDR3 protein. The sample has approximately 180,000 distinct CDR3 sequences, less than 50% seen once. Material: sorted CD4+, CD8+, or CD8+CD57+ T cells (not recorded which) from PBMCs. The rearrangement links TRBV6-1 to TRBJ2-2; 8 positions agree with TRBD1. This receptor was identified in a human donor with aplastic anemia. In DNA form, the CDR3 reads TGTGCCAGCAGCAGGGACAGGACGGACGGGGAGCTGTTTTTT. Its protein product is CASSRDRTDGELFF.